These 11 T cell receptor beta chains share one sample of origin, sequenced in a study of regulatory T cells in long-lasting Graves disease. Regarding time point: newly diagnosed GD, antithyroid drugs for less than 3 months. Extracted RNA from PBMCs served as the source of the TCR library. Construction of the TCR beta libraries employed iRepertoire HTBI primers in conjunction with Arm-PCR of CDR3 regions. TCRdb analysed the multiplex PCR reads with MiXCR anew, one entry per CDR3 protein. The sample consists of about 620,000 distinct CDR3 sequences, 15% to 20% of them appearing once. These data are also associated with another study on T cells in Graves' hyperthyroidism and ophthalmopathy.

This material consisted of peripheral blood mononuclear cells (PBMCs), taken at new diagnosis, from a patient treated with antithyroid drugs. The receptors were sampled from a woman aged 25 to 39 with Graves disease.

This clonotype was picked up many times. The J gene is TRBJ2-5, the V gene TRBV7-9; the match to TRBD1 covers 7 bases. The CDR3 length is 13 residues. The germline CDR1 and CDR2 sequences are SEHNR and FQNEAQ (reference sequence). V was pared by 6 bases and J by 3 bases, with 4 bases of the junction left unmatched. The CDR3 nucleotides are TGTGCCAGCAGTTCCGGGACAGAAGAGACCCAGTACTTC. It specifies CASSSGTEETQYF.

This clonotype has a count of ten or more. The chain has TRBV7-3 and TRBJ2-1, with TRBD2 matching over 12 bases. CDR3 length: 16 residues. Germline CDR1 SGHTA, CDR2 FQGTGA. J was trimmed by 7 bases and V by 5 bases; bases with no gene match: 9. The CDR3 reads CASSTTSGRRVNEQFF. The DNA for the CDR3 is TGTGCCAGCAGCACGACTAGCGGGAGAAGGGTAAATGAGCAGTTCTTC.

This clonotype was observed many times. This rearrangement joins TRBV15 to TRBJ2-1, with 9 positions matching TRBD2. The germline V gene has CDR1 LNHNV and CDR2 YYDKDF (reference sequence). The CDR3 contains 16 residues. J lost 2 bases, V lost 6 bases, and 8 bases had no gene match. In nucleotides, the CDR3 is TGTGCCACCAGGACCGGGCTAGCGGGAACCTACAATGAGCAGTTCTTC. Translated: CATRTGLAGTYNEQFF.

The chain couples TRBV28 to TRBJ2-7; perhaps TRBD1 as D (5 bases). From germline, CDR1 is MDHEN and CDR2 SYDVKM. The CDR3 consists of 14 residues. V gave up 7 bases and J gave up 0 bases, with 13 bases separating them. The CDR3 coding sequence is TGTGCCAGCAATTCGGTACAGGCCTCCTACGAGCAGTACTTC. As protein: CASNSVQASYEQYF.

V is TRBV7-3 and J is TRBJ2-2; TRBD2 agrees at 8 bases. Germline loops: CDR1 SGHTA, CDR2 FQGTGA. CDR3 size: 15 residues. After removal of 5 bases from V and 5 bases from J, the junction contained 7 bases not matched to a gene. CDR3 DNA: TGTGCCAGCAGCCCTGTCGGGGGGGCGACCGGGGAGCTGTTTTTT. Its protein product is CASSPVGGATGELFF.

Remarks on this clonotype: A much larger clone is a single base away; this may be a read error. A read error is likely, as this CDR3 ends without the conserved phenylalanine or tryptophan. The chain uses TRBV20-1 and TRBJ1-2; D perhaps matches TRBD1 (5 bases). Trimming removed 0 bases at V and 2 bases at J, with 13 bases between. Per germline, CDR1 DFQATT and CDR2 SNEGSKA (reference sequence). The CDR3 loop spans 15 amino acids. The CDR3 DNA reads TGCAGTGCTAGAGATGCACGGGGACTGAACTATGGCTACACCCTC. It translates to CSARDARGLNYGYTL.

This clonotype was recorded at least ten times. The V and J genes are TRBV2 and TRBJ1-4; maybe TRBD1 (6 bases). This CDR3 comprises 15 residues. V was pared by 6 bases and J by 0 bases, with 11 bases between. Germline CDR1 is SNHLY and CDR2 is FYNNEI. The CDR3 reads CASRLDSATNEKLFF. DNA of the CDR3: TGTGCCAGCAGACTGGACAGTGCAACTAATGAAAAACTGTTTTTT.

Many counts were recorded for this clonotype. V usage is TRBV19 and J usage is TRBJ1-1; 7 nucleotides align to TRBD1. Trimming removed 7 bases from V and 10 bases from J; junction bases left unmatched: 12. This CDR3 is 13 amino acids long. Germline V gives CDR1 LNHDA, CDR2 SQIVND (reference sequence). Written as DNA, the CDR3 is TGTGCCAGTACCCTTAAGGGGGCCATGGGAGCTTTCTTT. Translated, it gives CASTLKGAMGAFF.

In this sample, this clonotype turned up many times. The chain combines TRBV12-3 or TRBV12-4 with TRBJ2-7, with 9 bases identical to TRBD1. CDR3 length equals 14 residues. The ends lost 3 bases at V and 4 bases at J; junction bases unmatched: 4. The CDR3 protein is CASSFEQGAYEQYF. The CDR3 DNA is TGTGCCAGCAGTTTTGAACAGGGGGCTTACGAGCAGTACTTC.

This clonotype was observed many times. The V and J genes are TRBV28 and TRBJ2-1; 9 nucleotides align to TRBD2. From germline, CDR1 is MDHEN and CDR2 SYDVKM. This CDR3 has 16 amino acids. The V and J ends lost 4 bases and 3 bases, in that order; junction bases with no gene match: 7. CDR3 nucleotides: TGTGCCAGCAGTTGGCCTAGCGGGAAAAACTACAATGAGCAGTTCTTC. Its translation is CASSWPSGKNYNEQFF.

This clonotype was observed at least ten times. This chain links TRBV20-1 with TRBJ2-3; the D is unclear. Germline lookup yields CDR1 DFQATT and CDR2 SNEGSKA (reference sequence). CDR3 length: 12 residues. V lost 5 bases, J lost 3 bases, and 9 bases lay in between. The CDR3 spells CSASQSTDTQYF. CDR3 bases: TGCAGTGCTTCGCAAAGTACAGATACGCAGTATTTT.